The rows below give T cell receptor beta chains drawn from one sample of a study of OX40 agonist ivuxolimab in advanced cancers. Assay: immunoSEQ multiplex PCR; the TCRdb copy retains only in-frame clones and omits some. The sample lists over 20,000 clones, roughly 85% occurring once. This specimen consisted of CD4+ or CD8+ T cells sorted from blood, obtained in a trial of the OX40 agonist ivuxolimab. The receptors here all came from an adult with an advanced solid tumor such as melanoma, head and neck, liver or kidney cancer. Both conserved end residues are part of each CDR3. Fields, in order: J gene, D gene, V gene, clone size, CDR3 length, CDR3 DNA, CDR3 protein. D genes are given only for firm matches. Clone size is not always given. Where it is, it says once, few, many or a class for expanded clones.

>TRBJ1-4|.|TRBV19|.|17
TGTGCCAGTAGTATTTCGTATACCCAGGCTTTCTACGAAAAACTGTTTTTT
CASSISYTQAFYEKLFF
>TRBJ1-5|.|TRBV7-2|once|15
TGTGCCAGCAGCCTACACGTTAATAGCAATCAGCCCCAGCATTTT
CASSLHVNSNQPQHF
>TRBJ2-2|.|TRBV19|.|17
TGTGCCAGTAGTATGTTGGGCCCAGCGGGCTACACCGGGGAGCTGTTTTTT
CASSMLGPAGYTGELFF
>TRBJ2-1|TRBD2|TRBV6-5|.|14
TGTGCCAGCAGGCCCGGGACTAGTTACAATGAGCAGTTCTTC
CASRPGTSYNEQFF
>TRBJ2-7|.|TRBV19|.|13
TGTGCCAGTAGTATCGTATCCGAGGGCGAGCAGTACTTC
CASSIVSEGEQYF
>TRBJ1-2|TRBD1|TRBV5-5|once|13
TGTGCCAGCAGCCCCTTGACAGGGTATGGCTACACCTTC
CASSPLTGYGYTF
>TRBJ2-6|.|TRBV4-2|.|16
TGTGCCAGCAGCCAAGAGGCCCAGGACGGGGCCAACGTCCTGACTTTC
CASSQEAQDGANVLTF
>TRBJ1-2|.|TRBV19|.|13
TGTGCCAGTAGTCCTCCGGGGAACTATGGCTACACCTTC
CASSPPGNYGYTF
>TRBJ2-1|.|TRBV10-3|.|12
TGTGCCATCAGTGATTACTCGCAAGAGAAGTTCTTC
CAISDYSQEKFF
>TRBJ2-1|.|TRBV7-2|.|16
TGTGCCAGCAGCTTAGCGCCGGGTCAACCGGACAATGAGCAGTTCTTC
CASSLAPGQPDNEQFF
>TRBJ2-7|TRBD1|TRBV4-1|.|16
TGCGCCAGCAGCCAACAGCCCGGACAGGGGTCCTACGAGCAGTACTTC
CASSQQPGQGSYEQYF
>TRBJ1-2|.|TRBV7-9|.|14
TGTGCCAGCAGCTTTGCGGAGGCCTCCTATGGCTACACCTTC
CASSFAEASYGYTF